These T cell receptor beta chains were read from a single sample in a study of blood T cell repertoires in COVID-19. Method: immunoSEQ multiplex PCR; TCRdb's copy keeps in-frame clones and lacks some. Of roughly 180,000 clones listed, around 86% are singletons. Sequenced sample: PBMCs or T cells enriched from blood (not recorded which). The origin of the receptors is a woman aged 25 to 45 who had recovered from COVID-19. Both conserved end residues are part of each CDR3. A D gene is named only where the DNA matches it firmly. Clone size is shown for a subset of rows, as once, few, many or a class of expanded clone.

TGTGCCAGCAGTGATGGACAGATACTCTACGAGCAGTACTTC	CASSDGQILYEQYF	TRBJ2-7	.	.	TRBV2
TGCGCCAGCAGCCAAGTAACAGGAGCAGGGGAGCAGTACTTC	CASSQVTGAGEQYF	TRBJ2-7	.	.	TRBV4-1
TGTGCCACCAAGGGTGGGCGGGCCTACGAGCAGTACTTC	CATKGGRAYEQYF	TRBJ2-7	.	.	TRBV19
TGTGCCAGCGCGCCAACCCCTAGCGGCCACTACGAGCAGTACTTC	CASAPTPSGHYEQYF	TRBJ2-7	TRBD2	.	TRBV6-5
TGTGCCAGCAGCCAAGATCTGGGAGTGGAGCTGTTTTTT	CASSQDLGVELFF	TRBJ2-2	.	.	TRBV3-1/TRBV3-2
TGTGCCAGCAGCTTAGCGCTCGGGACAGCTAACAATGAGCAGTTCTTC	CASSLALGTANNEQFF	TRBJ2-1	TRBD1	.	TRBV7-6
TGTGCCAGCAGTTTTGTCCAGGTTTCGAATGAAAAACTGTTTTTT	CASSFVQVSNEKLFF	TRBJ1-4	.	.	TRBV28
TGTGCCACCGGGACTAGCGGGAGCTCCTACAATGAGCAGTTCTTC	CATGTSGSSYNEQFF	TRBJ2-1	TRBD2	.	TRBV24-1
TGTGCCATCAGTGAGTCGATTTCCAGTGAAGCTTTCTTT	CAISESISSEAFF	TRBJ1-1	.	.	TRBV10-3
TGTGCCAGTAGTATAACGAGACTAGCGGGAGTTGACGAGCAGTACTTC	CASSITRLAGVDEQYF	TRBJ2-7	TRBD2	.	TRBV19
TGCAGCGACACGTCCCCGGGACTTTACAATGAGCAGTTCTTC	CSDTSPGLYNEQFF	TRBJ2-1	.	.	TRBV29-1
TGTGCCAGCAGCTTGGCGAGGGAGAGCGGTGAAAAACTGTTTTTT	CASSLARESGEKLFF	TRBJ1-4	.	.	TRBV5-6
TGTGCCACCTCCTCCCAGGATAACTATGGCTACACCTTC	CATSSQDNYGYTF	TRBJ1-2	.	.	TRBV15
TGCGCCAGCAGCTTGGCCGAGTCCTCTCGGGAGCAGTTCTTC	CASSLAESSREQFF	TRBJ2-1	.	.	TRBV5-1
TGTGCCAGCAGTGAAGAACAGGGCCTCTCCTACAATGAGCAGTTCTTC	CASSEEQGLSYNEQFF	TRBJ2-1	.	.	TRBV2
TGTGCCAGCAGCCCCAACCCAGGGGGCCAACTGTTTTTT	CASSPNPGGQLFF	TRBJ1-4	TRBD1	once	TRBV7-8
TGTGCCAGCAGGCCGGGGGGAGGGTTCAAGACTGAAGCTTTCTTT	CASRPGGGFKTEAFF	TRBJ1-1	.	once	TRBV9
TGTGCCAGCAGCTCCACGGGTGGAGATTCACCCCTCCACTTT	CASSSTGGDSPLHF	TRBJ1-6	.	.	TRBV7-3
TGTGCCAGCAGCCTAACTACAGGGGGGGGTGGCTACACCTTC	CASSLTTGGGGYTF	TRBJ1-2	TRBD1	few	TRBV28
TGTGCCAGCCGGGGACAGGGCTCCACTGAAGCTTTCTTT	CASRGQGSTEAFF	TRBJ1-1	TRBD1	.	TRBV19
TGCAGCGTTGCAGGGACAGGGGGAAACAATGAGCAGTTCTTC	CSVAGTGGNNEQFF	TRBJ2-1	TRBD1	.	TRBV29-1
TGCGCCAGCAGCGGGAGCACCTACGAGCAGTACTTC	CASSGSTYEQYF	TRBJ2-7	.	.	TRBV4-1
TGCGCCAGCTCCTTAATAGCGGGAGGTGCAGATACGCAGTATTTT	CASSLIAGGADTQYF	TRBJ2-3	TRBD2	.	TRBV10-1
TGTGCCAGCACAAAAATAAGTAGCGGGAACTACAATGAGCAGTTCTTC	CASTKISSGNYNEQFF	TRBJ2-1	TRBD2	.	TRBV27
TGTGCCATCAGTTCTCTCGCCGGGACAATAGAAGAGACCCAGTACTTC	CAISSLAGTIEETQYF	TRBJ2-5	.	.	TRBV10-3
TGTGCCAGCAGCCCCCCGTTTAGGGGGTACTACAATGAGCAGTTCTTC	CASSPPFRGYYNEQFF	TRBJ2-1	.	.	TRBV3-1/TRBV3-2
TGTGCCAGCAGCAATGACAGGGACACAGGAGCCAATGAGCAGTTCTTC	CASSNDRDTGANEQFF	TRBJ2-1	TRBD1	.	TRBV2
TGTGCCAGCAGTGAGGACAGGGCGACCGGGGAGCTGTTTTTT	CASSEDRATGELFF	TRBJ2-2	TRBD1	.	TRBV2
TGTGCCAGCAGCCAAGAGCCGGGAGGGCTCTGGGGCGACAATGAGCAGTTCTTC	CASSQEPGGLWGDNEQFF	TRBJ2-1	TRBD2	.	TRBV3-1/TRBV3-2
TGTGCCAGCAGTGAACAGGGCTACGAGCAGTACTTC	CASSEQGYEQYF	TRBJ2-7	.	.	TRBV6-1
TGTGCCAGCAGCCCCCCAGGGGGCAACTATGGCTACACCTTC	CASSPPGGNYGYTF	TRBJ1-2	TRBD1	.	TRBV7-8
TGTGCCAGCAGCCTAATTATGGGGACAGGGGGCTCTTCTGGAAACACCATATATTTT	CASSLIMGTGGSSGNTIYF	TRBJ1-3	TRBD1	.	TRBV7-8
TGTGCCAGCAGCCAAGGGACTAGCGCCTCCTACGAGCAGTACTTC	CASSQGTSASYEQYF	TRBJ2-7	TRBD2	.	TRBV14
TGCAGCGTTGTCACTCAAGACAGTGGCTACGAGCAGTACTTC	CSVVTQDSGYEQYF	TRBJ2-7	.	.	TRBV29-1
TGCGCCAGCAGCTTGGAAGGGGAGGGAGGCTACACCTTC	CASSLEGEGGYTF	TRBJ1-2	.	.	TRBV5-1
TGTGCCAGCAGCTTGAAAACAGGGAGACAGCCCCAGCATTTT	CASSLKTGRQPQHF	TRBJ1-5	.	few	TRBV5-6
TGTGCCAGTAGTTCGACAGGGGGGGAGACCCAGTACTTC	CASSSTGGETQYF	TRBJ2-5	TRBD1	.	TRBV19
TGTGCCAGCAGCGGAGGAGGAGCGGGAAACGGGGAGCTGTTTTTT	CASSGGGAGNGELFF	TRBJ2-2	TRBD2	.	TRBV9
TGTGCCAGCAGCTTAAGCGCTGACTACGAGCAGTACTTC	CASSLSADYEQYF	TRBJ2-7	.	.	TRBV11-2
TGTGCCAGCTCACAACCGACAGGGGCCCAAGAGACCCAGTACTTC	CASSQPTGAQETQYF	TRBJ2-5	TRBD1	.	TRBV18
TGTGCCAGCAGCTCCGGGACTGGGACCTACGAGCAGTACTTC	CASSSGTGTYEQYF	TRBJ2-7	.	.	TRBV6-2/TRBV6-3
TGCAGCGTTTCGACCGGGACAGGGAAGTCCTACGAGCAGTACTTC	CSVSTGTGKSYEQYF	TRBJ2-7	TRBD1	.	TRBV29-1
TGTGCCAGCTCAGCGGGTTACACCGGGGAGCTGTTTTTT	CASSAGYTGELFF	TRBJ2-2	.	.	TRBV6-4
TGTGCCAGCAGCTTAGAATGGTCAATGCTAGCGGCAGATACGCAGTATTTT	CASSLEWSMLAADTQYF	TRBJ2-3	TRBD2	.	TRBV7-8
TGTGCCACCAGCTCGACTAGCGGGGTACAAGAGACCCAGTACTTC	CATSSTSGVQETQYF	TRBJ2-5	TRBD2	.	TRBV24-1
TGTGCCAGCAGTGAATCCCCGGGACTAGAGTCACCCGGGGAGCTGTTTTTT	CASSESPGLESPGELFF	TRBJ2-2	TRBD2	few	TRBV25-1
TGTGCCAGCAGTGAAAGTCCAGGGGGCGCAGATACGCAGTATTTT	CASSESPGGADTQYF	TRBJ2-3	TRBD1	.	TRBV6-1
TGTGCCCAGGGGCGGGAGGAAGAGACCCAGTACTTC	CAQGREEETQYF	TRBJ2-5	TRBD2	.	TRBV7-9
TGTGCCAGCAGCCAAGACGCTCGGGGCAATCAGCCCCAGCATTTT	CASSQDARGNQPQHF	TRBJ1-5	.	few	TRBV3-1/TRBV3-2
TGTGCCAGCAGCTCCCGGATTCTTCAGGGGCGCCAGCCCCAGCATTTT	CASSSRILQGRQPQHF	TRBJ1-5	.	.	TRBV5-8
TGTGCCAGCAGCTCGAGAGGCACCGGGGAGCTGTTTTTT	CASSSRGTGELFF	TRBJ2-2	.	few	TRBV11-3
TGCGCCAGCAGTGAGTCCCAGATTCAGTACTTC	CASSESQIQYF	TRBJ2-7	.	few	TRBV10-2
TGTGCCACTGAGAGTTCCGATGAGCAGTTCTTC	CATESSDEQFF	TRBJ2-1	.	once	TRBV19
TGTGCCACCAGCAGAGGGCGCCGGGTAATAAAACCGAACACCGGGGAGCTGTTTTTT	CATSRGRRVIKPNTGELFF	TRBJ2-2	.	.	TRBV15
TGTGCCAGCAGCTTAGATCAGGGGAGGGGTTCACCCCTCCACTTT	CASSLDQGRGSPLHF	TRBJ1-6	.	.	TRBV7-8
TGTGCCAGTTCTAAACCAAGGACAGAAACAAAGACTAATGAAAAACTGTTTTTT	CASSKPRTETKTNEKLFF	TRBJ1-4	.	.	TRBV28
TGCGCCAGCAGTCAAAAGGACAGATTGAACACCGGGGAGCTGTTTTTT	CASSQKDRLNTGELFF	TRBJ2-2	.	few	TRBV23-1
TGCGCCAGCAGCCTTACAGGGAACACTGAAGCTTTCTTT	CASSLTGNTEAFF	TRBJ1-1	.	.	TRBV5-1